These 5 T cell receptor beta chains share one sample of origin, sequenced in a study of CD8 T cells in ankylosing spondylitis. TCRdb independently ran MiXCR on the 5' RACE reads; one entry per CDR3 protein. The sample has about 230,000 distinct CDR3 sequences, approximately 7.6% seen once. The sample was blood, either unsorted or a sorted T cell fraction (not recorded which). The receptors were gathered from a female donor with ankylosing spondylitis or in good health (not recorded which).

This clonotype was detected many times. CDR3 in amino acids: CSAWTGLNTGELFF. In DNA, the CDR3 is TGCAGCGCCTGGACAGGTTTGAACACCGGGGAGCTGTTTTTT. The chain carries TRBV29-1 and TRBJ2-2; 7 nucleotides match TRBD1. The CDR3 contains 14 residues. Germline CDR1 is SQVTM and CDR2 is ANQGSEA. Trimming took 7 bases from V and 1 from J; bases not matched to a gene: 6.

This clonotype was found a few times. The chain combines TRBV7-2 with TRBJ1-1; D may be TRBD1 (5 bases). This CDR3 has 13 residues. Germline V CDR1 and CDR2: SGHTA, FQGNSA. Trimming shortened V by 5 bases and J by 5 bases, and 12 bases separated the two germline ends. The CDR3 region is CASSLGGTTEAFF. The CDR3 DNA sequence: TGTGCCAGCAGCCTCGGGGGTACGACTGAAGCTTTCTTT.

This clonotype appeared many times. The chain uses TRBV10-1 and TRBJ2-7; the match to TRBD1 covers 7 bases. Looked up from germline, CDR1 is WNHNN and CDR2 is SYGVQD (reference sequence). Trimming took 5 bases from V and 6 from J; bases not matched to a gene: 7. The CDR3 length is 13 residues. The CDR3 bases are TGCGCCAGCAGTCCACGACAGGGTGGCGAGCAGTACTTC. Translated, it gives CASSPRQGGEQYF.

This clonotype came up many times. CDR3 in DNA: TGTGCCAGCAGTTATTCCCCCGGGACTAGCGTGTTCCACGAGCAGTACTTC. This gives the protein CASSYSPGTSVFHEQYF. The chain uses TRBV6-6 and TRBJ2-7; TRBD2 agrees at 10 bases. With V trimmed by 3 bases and J by 5 bases, 13 bases remained unmatched. The CDR3 runs 17 residues. Germline V lookup: CDR1 MNHNY, CDR2 SVGAGI (reference sequence).

This clonotype occurred many times. The chain links TRBV12-3 or TRBV12-4 to TRBJ2-1; D call uncertain. This CDR3 spans 12 amino acids. V shed 3 bases and J shed 7 bases, with 7 bases lying between them. Written as DNA, the CDR3 is TGTGCCAGCAGTTTTAGGCGGAATGAGCAGTTCTTC. This codes for CASSFRRNEQFF.